This T cell receptor (beta chain) stems from a study of T-cell reconstitution after alpha-beta-depleted transplantation in children. The study's findings and limits: One year post-transplant, T-cell counts and diversity were largely derived from T cells produced anew. Surviving recipient T cells and thymic progenitors accounted for the high day-60 TCRbeta diversity observed in some patients.

The CDR3 loop spans 16 amino acids. V lost 5 bases to trimming and J lost 6 bases; unmatched junction nucleotides: 12. CDR1 MNHEY and CDR2 SMNVEV come from the germline V gene (reference sequence). TCRbeta library preparation incorporated unique molecular identifiers. TCRdb reanalysed the PCR reads using MiXCR and keeps one entry per CDR3 protein. This table has around 800,000 distinct CDR3 sequences, roughly 16% appearing once. In the case of this clonotype: The antigen is unknown.

The source of this sequence is a male patient between 10 and 17 years old who had a stem cell transplant for acute lymphoblastic leukemia, so the T cells may come from the graft donor. The J gene is TRBJ2-3, the V gene TRBV27, with 9 bases fitting TRBD2. Sequences were derived from PBMCs, mostly from graft donor cells, sampled 360 days after TCRalphabeta/CD19-depleted stem cell transplant. CDR3 sequence reads: CASSSSGTSTSDTQYF. CDR3 sequence (DNA): TGTGCCAGCAGTAGTTCCGGGACTAGCACGTCCGATACGCAGTATTTT.